These T cell receptor beta chains were read from a single sample in a study of memory CD4+ T cells and cytomegalovirus serostatus. The data were produced by immunoSEQ multiplex PCR, yet TCRdb's version contains in-frame clones alone and is incomplete. The data hold roughly 86,000 clones, with about 80% observed a single time. The sequencing sample was made of memory CD4+ T cells from blood. The receptors shown here come from an adult in good health and CMV-seropositive. Each CDR3 is given with its conserved first and last residue. A D gene is named only where the DNA matches it firmly. Rows may omit the clone size; those that give it use once, few, many or a size class.

D	V	size	J	DNA	CDR3
TRBD2	TRBV9	NA	TRBJ2-5	TGTGCCAGCAGCGTAGTGGCTAGCGGGAGCACTTGGGAGACCCAGTACTTC	CASSVVASGSTWETQYF
NA	TRBV7-2	once	TRBJ2-3	TGTGCCAGCAGCTCCGGGCGGAGGGGCAGCACAGATACGCAGTATTTT	CASSSGRRGSTDTQYF
NA	TRBV7-2	NA	TRBJ2-7	TGTGCCAGCAGCTTAGCTAGCGGTTTATCCTACGAGCAGTACTTC	CASSLASGLSYEQYF
TRBD1	TRBV9	few	TRBJ1-2	TGTGCCAGCAGCGTAGGACAGGGGGGTGGCTACACCTTC	CASSVGQGGGYTF
NA	TRBV28	NA	TRBJ1-3	TGTGCCAGCAGTCCACTGGACGGTTACTCTGGAAACACCATATATTTT	CASSPLDGYSGNTIYF
TRBD2	TRBV5-8	NA	TRBJ2-1	TGTGCCAGCAGCTTAGAAACTGGGACTAGCGGGATGGAGGAGCAGTTCTTC	CASSLETGTSGMEEQFF
TRBD1	TRBV19	NA	TRBJ1-1	TGTGCCAGTAGCCTGACAGGGGCCATGAACACTGAAGCTTTCTTT	CASSLTGAMNTEAFF
TRBD1	TRBV11-1	once	TRBJ2-7	TGTGCCAGCAGCCCGGGACAGACTCGACAGGCCGAGCAGTACTTC	CASSPGQTRQAEQYF
NA	TRBV28	NA	TRBJ2-7	TGTGCCAGCAGGGCAGTCTTCTCCTACGAGCAGTACTTC	CASRAVFSYEQYF
TRBD1	TRBV19	NA	TRBJ2-2	TGTGCCGTCCGCGGGACAGGATACGAGGAGCTGTTTTTT	CAVRGTGYEELFF
TRBD1	TRBV5-1	NA	TRBJ1-2	TGCGCCAGCAGCTTCGAGACAGGGGGAGCTGGCTACACCTTC	CASSFETGGAGYTF
NA	TRBV5-1	NA	TRBJ1-3	TGCGCCAGCAGCTTAGCCTGGTCCCCTGGAAACACCATATATTTT	CASSLAWSPGNTIYF
NA	TRBV19	once	TRBJ2-5	TGTGCCAGTAGTATAGGGGGTGAGACCCAGTACTTC	CASSIGGETQYF
NA	TRBV11-2	NA	TRBJ2-7	TGTGCCAGCAGCCCGAGGACGATGGGCTACGAGCAGTACTTC	CASSPRTMGYEQYF
NA	TRBV5-1	NA	TRBJ2-7	TGCGCCAGCAGTCGCAAGGACACCACCTACGAGCAGTACTTC	CASSRKDTTYEQYF
NA	TRBV28	NA	TRBJ2-7	TGTGCCAGCAGCGAATACCCCGGGGCCCTCTACGAGCAGTACTTC	CASSEYPGALYEQYF
NA	TRBV7-9	NA	TRBJ2-5	TGTGCCAGCAGCCCCCCGGGCCTAAAAGAGACCCAGTACTTC	CASSPPGLKETQYF
NA	TRBV28	NA	TRBJ1-2	TGTGCCAGCAGTTTGGGGGAGGACTATGGCTACACCTTC	CASSLGEDYGYTF
TRBD2	TRBV2	NA	TRBJ2-1	TGTGCCAGCAGGGAGTTTCGTAGCGGGAGCTCCTACAATGAGCAGTTCTTC	CASREFRSGSSYNEQFF
TRBD1	TRBV29-1	many	TRBJ2-7	TGCAGCGTTAGAGGGACAGGGGGCCACGAGCAGTACTTC	CSVRGTGGHEQYF
NA	TRBV28	NA	TRBJ1-5	TGTGCCAGCAGAGACATCCAACGACGGTATAGCAATCAGCCCCAGCATTTT	CASRDIQRRYSNQPQHF
TRBD1	TRBV11-3	NA	TRBJ2-5	TGTGCCAGCAGCTTAACAGGGGCCACCTTCAAGTACTTC	CASSLTGATFKYF
NA	TRBV28	NA	TRBJ1-4	TGTGCCAGCGGCAGGAGTACGGGCAATGAAAAACTGTTTTTT	CASGRSTGNEKLFF
NA	TRBV4-3	NA	TRBJ2-7	TGCGCCAGCAGCCTTACCCAGGGTTACGAGCAGTACTTC	CASSLTQGYEQYF
NA	TRBV6-5	NA	TRBJ1-2	TGTGCCAGCACCCCAAGGGGCAACTATGGCTACACCTTC	CASTPRGNYGYTF
TRBD1	TRBV18	NA	TRBJ2-5	TGTGCCAGCTCACCACAGGACAGGGTGGTGGAGACCCAGTACTTC	CASSPQDRVVETQYF
TRBD2	TRBV2	NA	TRBJ2-5	TGTGCCAGGGGTGGGACTAGCGGGAGAGGGGAGACCCAGTACTTC	CARGGTSGRGETQYF
NA	TRBV18	NA	TRBJ1-1	TGTGCCAGCTCAGGATCCACAGGGAACACTGAAGCTTTCTTT	CASSGSTGNTEAFF
TRBD1	TRBV9	NA	TRBJ2-7	TGTGCCAGCAGCCCCACAGGGGACCCCTACGAGCAGTACTTC	CASSPTGDPYEQYF
TRBD1	TRBV7-3	NA	TRBJ2-3	TGTGCCAGCGGGGGGACAGGGGGAGCAGATACGCAGTATTTT	CASGGTGGADTQYF
TRBD2	TRBV19	few	TRBJ2-5	TGTGCCAGTAGTATTCATGCGGGAGCCTCAGGAGAGACCCAGTACTTC	CASSIHAGASGETQYF
TRBD2	TRBV19	NA	TRBJ2-7	TGTGCCAGTAGTATTGTAGCGGGAGTAGAGGGCGAGCAGTACTTC	CASSIVAGVEGEQYF
NA	TRBV5-1	NA	TRBJ2-1	TGCGCCAGCAGCTCAAAACTAGTTGATGAGCAGTTCTTC	CASSSKLVDEQFF
NA	TRBV6-1	medium-sized	TRBJ2-2	TGTGCCAGCAGTGAAGACAACACCGGGGAGCTGTTTTTT	CASSEDNTGELFF
NA	TRBV5-1	once	TRBJ2-5	TGCGCCAGCAGCTTTAGCGGACTAACCCAAGAGACCCAGTACTTC	CASSFSGLTQETQYF
NA	TRBV27	NA	TRBJ1-4	TGTGCCAGCAGTCCTCGGACAGCAGAAAAACTGTTTTTT	CASSPRTAEKLFF
NA	TRBV10-2	NA	TRBJ2-3	TGCGCCAGCAGTGGGGGGTTCCCCACAGATACGCAGTATTTT	CASSGGFPTDTQYF
TRBD2	TRBV7-2	once	TRBJ2-5	TGTGCCAGCAGCGGACCGGGGGGGATTGCGGAGACCCAGTACTTC	CASSGPGGIAETQYF
NA	TRBV12-5	NA	TRBJ1-1	TGTGCTAGTGGTTTGGGCGAGGCCATGAACACTGAAGCTTTCTTT	CASGLGEAMNTEAFF
NA	TRBV5-4	once	TRBJ1-2	TGTGCCAGCAGCTTGGGCAGTCTCTATGGCTACACCTTC	CASSLGSLYGYTF
NA	TRBV9	NA	TRBJ1-5	TGTGCCAGCAGCGTAGGTTTCCAGGGACCCCAGCATTTT	CASSVGFQGPQHF
TRBD1	TRBV7-6	NA	TRBJ1-4	TGTGCCAGCAGCGCTAGACAGGGGATGCGGGAAAAACTGTTTTTT	CASSARQGMREKLFF
NA	TRBV5-1	NA	TRBJ1-2	TGCGCCAGCAGCTTCACCAAAGAAGGCTACACCTTC	CASSFTKEGYTF
TRBD2	TRBV7-3	NA	TRBJ2-3	TGTGCCAGCAGTCCGGCGGGAGGCCCTGGGGATACGCAGTATTTT	CASSPAGGPGDTQYF
NA	TRBV20-1	NA	TRBJ2-5	TGCAGTGCCAAGACTCGGGAGACCCAGTACTTC	CSAKTRETQYF
TRBD1	TRBV28	NA	TRBJ1-5	TGTGCCAGCAGTTTCTCTACAGGGGGCCGGCAGCCCCAGCATTTT	CASSFSTGGRQPQHF
TRBD1	TRBV5-1	few	TRBJ1-1	TGCGCCAGCAGCCGAGGGGGCGCAGGGAACACTGAAGCTTTCTTT	CASSRGGAGNTEAFF
NA	TRBV5-5	NA	TRBJ2-2	TGTGCCAGCAGCGGGGTCGCGGTGGGGGAGCTGTTTTTT	CASSGVAVGELFF
NA	TRBV2	few	TRBJ2-3	TGTGCCAGCAGCGGGGATTTTTGGGATACGCAGTATTTT	CASSGDFWDTQYF